Each of the 30 T cell receptor beta chains below was sequenced from the same sample in a study of regulatory T cells in long-lasting Graves disease. Time point noted: newly diagnosed GD, antithyroid drugs for less than 3 months. RNA extracted from PBMCs served as the sequencing template. Arm-PCR with iRepertoire HTBI primers amplified the CDR3 regions for these TCR beta libraries. TCRdb reanalysed the multiplex PCR reads using MiXCR and keeps one entry per CDR3 protein. The sample includes a few hundred thousand distinct CDR3 sequences, around 20% of them seen just once. The specimen was peripheral blood mononuclear cells (PBMCs), collected at new diagnosis, from a patient treated with antithyroid drugs. Source of these receptors: a female donor with Graves disease.

V gene TRBV29-1 combines with J gene TRBJ1-1; D gene uncertain. The CDR3 totals 13 residues. Germline CDR1 and CDR2: SQVTM and ANQGSEA. V was pared by 4 bases and J by 1 base, with 10 bases between. CDR3 DNA: TGCAGCGTTGGCCGGGCGACGAACACTGAAGCTTTCTTT. It translates to CSVGRATNTEAFF.

This clonotype was counted ten times or more. The rearrangement uses TRBV10-3 and TRBJ2-4, with TRBD1 matching over 8 bases. After removal of 4 bases from V and 2 bases from J, the junction contained 7 bases not matched to a gene. CDR1 is ENHRY, CDR2 SYGVKD, per germline. CDR3 length: 16 residues. The DNA of the CDR3 is TGTGCCATCAGTGGGGACAGGATAGGGACCAAAAACATTCAGTACTTC. Its protein is CAISGDRIGTKNIQYF.

This clonotype was seen once. A read error may be the cause here, since a much bigger clone is one base away. The genes are TRBV27 and TRBJ2-3; 12 bases are shared with TRBD1. The CDR3 is 15 residues long. The germline CDR1 and CDR2 sequences are MNHEY and SMNVEV (reference sequence). V was pared by 5 bases and J by 8 bases, with 8 bases of the junction left unmatched. In nucleotides, the CDR3 is TGTGCCAGCAGTGATCTGGGACAGGGGGCTGGTACGCAGTATTTT. It translates to CASSDLGQGAGTQYF.

This clonotype was counted many times. This CDR3 is CASSQIGGTTNEKLFF. The CDR3 nucleotides are TGTGCCAGCAGCCAAATAGGGGGCACGACTAATGAAAAACTGTTTTTT. The chain joins TRBV6-1 to TRBJ1-4; 7 bases are shared with TRBD1. V shed 6 bases, J shed 2 bases, and the junction held 9 bases outside the gene matches. Germline lookup yields CDR1 MNHNS and CDR2 SASEGT. The CDR3 loop spans 16 amino acids.

Note on this clonotype: This may arise from a read error, as a much more abundant clone is one base away. Since no conserved phenylalanine or tryptophan closes the CDR3, a read error is the likely cause. J is TRBJ2-5 and V is TRBV6-1, with D possibly TRBD1 on 6 matching bases. The V and J ends lost 5 bases and 3 bases respectively, with 13 bases between them. The germline V gene encodes CDR1 MNHNS and CDR2 SASEGT. The CDR3 runs 14 residues. The CDR3 nucleotides read TGTGCCAGCAGTCAGGACAGAGCCGAAGAGACCCAGTACCTC. Residues: CASSQDRAEETQYL.

A word on this clonotype: It differs at one base from a far larger clone, so likely a read error. The rearrangement uses TRBV12-3 or TRBV12-4 and TRBJ2-5; tentative D call: TRBD1 (5 bases). The germline V and J ends were trimmed by 6 bases and 3 bases, with 14 bases remaining between them. The CDR3 is 14 residues long. The CDR3 DNA reads TGTGCCAGCAGCACCGGACAAGTTGAAGAGACCCAGTACTTC. This codes for CASSTGQVEETQYF.

The gene calls are TRBV6-9 and TRBJ1-1; maybe TRBD1 (6 bases). CDR1 is MNHGY and CDR2 is SVAAGI in the germline V gene. V was clipped by 4 bases and J by 2 bases, with 14 bases between them. The CDR3 has 15 amino acids. The CDR3 loop reads CASSFPGATNTEAFF. CDR3 DNA: TGTGCCAGCAGTTTTCCGGGGGCCACTAACACTGAAGCTTTCTTT.

This clonotype was picked up many times. The rearrangement links TRBV20-1 to TRBJ1-2; D unresolved. The CDR3 loop spans 11 amino acids. V was pared by 2 bases and J by 5 bases, with 6 bases between. From germline, CDR1 is DFQATT and CDR2 SNEGSKA (reference sequence). CDR3 nucleotide sequence: TGCAGTGCTAGAAGTGGGTATGGCTACACCTTC. This sequence encodes CSARSGYGYTF.

The V and J genes are TRBV30 and TRBJ2-7; 7 bases line up with TRBD2. The J segment lost 3 bases and the V segment lost 2 bases, leaving 22 bases of the junction unmatched. Germline CDR1 GTSNPN, CDR2 SVGIG (reference sequence). CDR3 length: 19 amino acids. DNA for the CDR3: TGTGCCTGGAGTAGATCCGGACTAGTGTCTAGGGGTAAGGACTACGAGCAGTACTTC. This gives the protein CAWSRSGLVSRGKDYEQYF.

This clonotype was observed a handful of times. V and J are TRBV2 and TRBJ2-5; possible D gene TRBD2, 6 bases. Trimming removed 5 bases from V and 5 bases from J, with 12 bases in between. Germline-derived CDR1 and CDR2 are SNHLY and FYNNEI. The CDR3 consists of 13 residues. The CDR3 DNA follows: TGTGCCAGCAGTCAAGTCCGGGGGGAGACCCAGTACTTC. Its protein is CASSQVRGETQYF.

Many counts were recorded for this clonotype. The chain has TRBV6-1 and TRBJ2-3; D is uncertain. Deletions cut 6 bases from V and 0 bases from J, with 7 bases between. CDR1 MNHNS and CDR2 SASEGT come from the germline V gene. The CDR3 runs 13 residues. CDR3 protein: CASRGSSTDTQYF. The CDR3 nucleotides are TGTGCCAGCAGGGGCTCGAGCACAGATACGCAGTATTTT.

At least ten counts were recorded for this clonotype. The V gene is TRBV7-2, the J gene TRBJ2-7, with D maybe TRBD2 (5 bases). The V and J ends lost 1 base and 3 bases respectively, with 25 bases between them. Germline CDR1 SGHTA, CDR2 FQGNSA. The CDR3 extends over 19 amino acids. Written as DNA, the CDR3 is TGTGCCAGCAGCTTAGTGGGTTTGGCGGTGGCTAGCTCCAACTACGAGCAGTACTTC. The encoded protein is CASSLVGLAVASSNYEQYF.

This clonotype has just one count. The rearrangement joins TRBV6-1 to TRBJ1-6, with D possibly TRBD1 on 5 matching bases. The germline V gene has CDR1 MNHNS and CDR2 SASEGT. There are 15 residues in the CDR3. Deletions cut 2 bases from V and 11 bases from J, with 16 bases between. The CDR3 DNA is TGTGCCAGCAGTGAAAGGTTGGGGAGGGGACCACCCCTCCACTTT. Encoded protein: CASSERLGRGPPLHF.

The chain combines TRBV4-2 with TRBJ1-5; D is unclear. The germline gives CDR1 LGHNA, CDR2 YNFKEQ. Trimming took 1 base from V and 10 from J, leaving 17 bases between them. The CDR3 totals 15 residues. CDR3 loop: CASSQGVGNAAPQHF. The CDR3 nucleotides read TGTGCCAGCAGCCAAGGTGTAGGTAACGCGGCCCCCCAGCATTTT.

For this clonotype: Given a much more abundant clone one base away, this may be a read error. The CDR3 here is CASGIGIRGSTEAFF. The CDR3 DNA reads TGTGCCAGTGGTATAGGGATCAGGGGGAGCACTGAAGCTTTCTTT. The V gene is TRBV19, the J gene TRBJ1-1; 7 nucleotides agree with TRBD1. The CDR3 covers 15 residues. CDR1 is LNHDA, CDR2 SQIVND, per germline (reference sequence). The variable domain in full, completed from reference TRBV19 and TRBJ1-1, reads DGGITQSPKYLFRKEGQNVTLSCEQNLNHDAMYWYRQDPGQGLRLIYYSQIVNDFQKGDIAEGYSVSREKKESFPLTVTSAQKNPTAFYLCASGIGIRGSTEAFFGQGTRLTVV.

The sample holds many counts of this clonotype. This chain uses TRBV6-1 with TRBJ2-3; no firm D call. This CDR3 has 13 residues. CDR1 is MNHNS and CDR2 is SASEGT in the germline V gene. V was clipped by 2 bases and J by 0 bases, with 3 bases between them. As DNA, the CDR3 is TGTGCCAGCAGTGAATTGAGCACAGATACGCAGTATTTT. It codes for CASSELSTDTQYF.

As for this clonotype: A read error may be the cause here, since a much bigger clone is one base away. This chain joins TRBV6-2 or TRBV6-3 and TRBJ2-7; TRBD1 matches at 9 bases. Germline CDR1 and CDR2: MNHEY and SVGEGT. The J segment lost 2 bases and the V segment lost 6 bases, leaving 5 bases of the junction unmatched. This CDR3 spans 14 amino acids. The CDR3 nucleotides are TGTGCCAGCAGGGACAGGGGATCTACCTACGAGCAGTACTTC. This encodes CASRDRGSTYEQYF.

This clonotype was found many times. V and J are TRBV6-1 and TRBJ2-1; D is undetermined. The CDR3 has 14 residues. Trimming took 5 bases from V and 8 from J, leaving 16 bases between them. Germline V gene data show CDR1 as MNHNS and CDR2 as SASEGT. CDR3 DNA: TGTGCCAGCAGTATAAGGGCTTTAAAAGATGAGCAGTTCTTC. Its protein is CASSIRALKDEQFF.

This clonotype was counted between two and nine times. V is TRBV15 and J is TRBJ2-1, with D unresolved. Germline V lookup: CDR1 LNHNV, CDR2 YYDKDF (reference sequence). The CDR3 covers 14 residues. Between the trimmed V and J ends, which lost 1 base and 3 bases, there was a span of 7 bases. CDR3 protein: CATSRGIRYNEQFF. The CDR3 coding sequence is TGTGCCACCAGCAGAGGAATACGCTACAATGAGCAGTTCTTC.

In its sample, this clonotype was seen a few times. The genes are TRBV13 and TRBJ2-3; no clear D. The germline V gene encodes CDR1 PRHDT and CDR2 FYEKMQ (reference sequence). This CDR3 is built from 14 residues. Trimming took 4 bases from V and 2 from J, leaving 10 bases between them. Here the CDR3 DNA reads TGTGCCAGCAGCTACCGGGTAGCCACAGATACGCAGTATTTT. It translates to CASSYRVATDTQYF.

This clonotype has more than one count but fewer than ten. For the CDR3, the DNA is TGCGCCAGCAGCCCCGGGAGGGCAGGGGGCAGGTATGGCTACACCTTC. It yields the protein CASSPGRAGGRYGYTF. This chain links TRBV5-1 with TRBJ1-2; 8 positions agree with TRBD1. In germline, CDR1 is SGHRS, CDR2 YFSETQ. The CDR3 consists of 16 residues. The trim removed 4 bases at V and 5 bases at J, leaving 13 bases unmatched.

A note on this clonotype: A far more abundant clone sits one base away, making this likely a read error. The chain combines TRBV6-9 with TRBJ2-7; D assignment may be TRBD1 or TRBD2 (5 bases each). Germline V CDR1 and CDR2: MNHGY, SVAAGI. Trimming shortened V by 4 bases and J by 5 bases, and 12 bases separated the two germline ends. This CDR3 has 13 amino acids. The CDR3 DNA reads TGTGCCAGCAGTTGCAGGGACCTGGACGAGCAGTACTTC. It encodes CASSCRDLDEQYF.

The V gene is TRBV5-1, the J gene TRBJ2-4, with 15 bases lining up with TRBD2. The J call may be mistaken, given a closer DNA end match to TRBJ2-1. This CDR3 is built from 15 residues. Germline loops: CDR1 SGHRS, CDR2 YFSETQ. CDR3 sequence reads: CASSRGLAGGHGQFF. The CDR3 DNA follows: TGCGCCAGCAGCAGGGGACTAGCGGGAGGCCATGGGCAGTTCTTC.

This chain links TRBV10-3 with TRBJ2-1, with D possibly being TRBD1 (6 bases). The V and J ends lost 2 bases and 2 bases respectively, with 10 bases between them. The germline gives CDR1 ENHRY, CDR2 SYGVKD. The CDR3 spans 15 residues. The CDR3: CAISETGSTYNEQFF. CDR3 sequence (DNA): TGTGCCATCAGTGAGACAGGGTCTACCTACAATGAGCAGTTCTTC.

This clonotype was observed a few times. Here the CDR3 DNA reads TGCAGTGCCCGGGGAGCACAGGGGTTGGTAGCTTTCTTT. It encodes CSARGAQGLVAFF. The V gene is TRBV20-1, the J gene TRBJ1-1, with 7 bases aligning to TRBD1. V dropped 6 bases and J dropped 10; count of bases not matched to a gene: 14. This CDR3 contains 13 residues. In germline, CDR1 is DFQATT, CDR2 SNEGSKA (reference sequence).

The rearrangement uses TRBV4-3 and TRBJ2-7; 10 bases line up with TRBD2. Germline trimming cut 0 bases from V and 1 base from J; bases unmatched to any gene: 6. The CDR3 consists of 17 residues. In germline, CDR1 is LGHNA, CDR2 YSLEER. CDR3 bases: TGCGCCAGCAGCCAAGAGGCCCTAGCGGGAGTTTCCTACGAGCAGTACTTC. Translation gives CASSQEALAGVSYEQYF.

The rearrangement joins TRBV7-2 to TRBJ2-3; 10 bases fit TRBD2. Germline CDR1 is SGHTA and CDR2 is FQGNSA. V lost 1 base and J lost 4; bases outside the gene matches: 5. The length of the CDR3 is 16 residues. The CDR3 DNA follows: TGTGCCAGCAGCTTAGGAGCGGGGGGGCTCGCAGATACGCAGTATTTT. It is translated as CASSLGAGGLADTQYF.

Remarks on this clonotype: A much larger clone lies one base from this, so it may be a read error. The chain is built from TRBV20-1 and TRBJ2-7; 7 bases line up with TRBD1. From germline, CDR1 is DFQATT and CDR2 SNEGSKA (reference sequence). The CDR3 covers 13 residues. Trimming cost V 4 bases and J 5 bases; bases outside gene matches: 8. Here the CDR3 reads CSANRDRSHEQYF. The CDR3 nucleotides read TGCAGTGCTAACCGGGACAGATCCCACGAGCAGTACTTC.

This clonotype was seen repeatedly, ten times or more. V is TRBV10-2 and J is TRBJ1-5, with unresolved D. Trimming left V 6 bases short and J 2 bases short, with 11 bases between. This CDR3 is built from 14 residues. Germline V gene sequence: CDR1 WSHSY, CDR2 SAAADI. The CDR3 loop is CASSRAQGNQPQHF. For the CDR3, the DNA is TGCGCCAGCAGCCGGGCCCAGGGCAATCAGCCCCAGCATTTT.

This clonotype appeared many times. V is TRBV7-9 and J is TRBJ2-1; 8 nucleotides agree with TRBD2. The CDR3 covers 15 residues. The junction had 5 bases not matched to a gene; V was cut back by 1 base and J by 6 bases. Germline loops: CDR1 SEHNR, CDR2 FQNEAQ (reference sequence). The CDR3: CASSLGVGRANEQFF. Written as DNA, the CDR3 is TGTGCCAGCAGCTTAGGAGTCGGGAGGGCCAATGAGCAGTTCTTC.